A single sample gave rise to the 24 T cell receptor beta chains below, sequenced in a study of T cell responses to AZD1222 COVID-19 vaccine (dated by TCRdb to the early 2020s). The meaning of the sample's time point label: baseline before first vaccination. The library was built by means of the immunoSEQ multiplex PCR assay. TCRdb re-hosts the immuneACCESS table, in-frame sequences only. Its copies lack some clones; in the studies checked, an unresolved V gene accounts for under half of them, and the cause for the rest is not known. Within this sample are roughly 150,000 clones, with around 90% of them counted one time only. The ten largest account for 1.6% of the sample. Material: peripheral blood, obtained on day 0 of AZD1222 vaccination. The receptors were gathered from an adult in good health.

Remarks on this clone: Within the sample, other DNA sequences also encode this same CDR3. The V call is TRBV6-5, the J call TRBJ1-5; 8 bases match TRBD1. This CDR3 spans 15 amino acids. The V gene's germline CDR1 is MNHEY and CDR2 SVGAGI. Trimming took 6 bases from V and 0 from J; bases not matched to a gene: 4. CDR3 nucleotide sequence: TGTGCCAGCAGCCCGGACAGGGCTAGCAATCAGCCCCAGCATTTT. Residues: CASSPDRASNQPQHF.

This clone was observed a single time. The CDR3 nucleotides are TGTGCCAGCAGCTCAGGGGGGACCGCCAGCTCCTATAATTCACCCCTCCACTTT. This translates into CASSSGGTASSYNSPLHF. This rearrangement joins TRBV7-8 to TRBJ1-6; TRBD1 matches 7 bases. Losses at the gene ends were 4 bases for V and 0 bases for J; bases not matched to a gene: 9. Germline CDR1 SGHVS, CDR2 FQNEAQ. This CDR3 has 18 amino acids.

This chain's CDR3 is CASSRDRGVYSPLHF. In DNA, the CDR3 is TGTGCCAGCAGCAGAGACAGGGGGGTATATTCACCCCTCCACTTT. The rearrangement links TRBV27 to TRBJ1-6, with TRBD1 matching over 9 bases. Trimming cost V 6 bases and J 8 bases; bases outside gene matches: 8. The V gene's germline CDR1 is MNHEY and CDR2 SMNVEV (reference sequence). CDR3 length equals 15 residues.

The chain carries TRBV6-5 and TRBJ1-2; 9 nucleotides agree with TRBD1. V lost 7 bases to trimming and J lost 6 bases; unmatched junction nucleotides: 9. The length of the CDR3 is 14 residues. The germline V gene encodes CDR1 MNHEY and CDR2 SVGAGI. CDR3 sequence: CASTGQGRPDGYTF. The CDR3 nucleotides are TGTGCCAGCACCGGACAGGGGCGACCGGATGGCTACACCTTC.

J is TRBJ1-2 and V is TRBV5-4, with 10 positions matching TRBD1. The germline V gene has CDR1 SGHNT and CDR2 YYREEE (reference sequence). The length of the CDR3 is 15 residues. V lost 0 bases to trimming and J lost 4 bases; unmatched junction nucleotides: 3. The CDR3 nucleotides are TGTGCCAGCAGCTTGGTGGGACAGGGGAGCTATGGCTACACCTTC. Translating gives CASSLVGQGSYGYTF.

The chain employs TRBV29-1 and TRBJ2-2; a weak D match, TRBD1 (6 bases). Germline assignment: CDR1 SQVTM and CDR2 ANQGSEA. The CDR3 has 12 amino acids. The germline V and J ends were trimmed by 6 bases and 1 base, with 6 bases remaining between them. The CDR3 nucleotides are TGCAGCGTGGGACAGAACACCGGGGAGCTGTTTTTT. This sequence encodes CSVGQNTGELFF.

This chain joins TRBV11-1 and TRBJ2-3; D is ambiguous. CDR3 length equals 16 residues. Germline-derived CDR1 and CDR2 are SGHAT and FQDESV (reference sequence). Trimming took 2 bases from V and 0 from J, leaving 12 bases between them. CDR3 region: CASSLLPAQSTDTQYF. The CDR3 coding sequence is TGTGCCAGCAGCTTATTGCCCGCGCAAAGCACAGATACGCAGTATTTT.

CDR3 amino acids: CASSLTGSGGYTF. CDR3 coding DNA: TGTGCCAGCAGCTTAACGGGATCTGGGGGCTACACCTTC. V gene TRBV7-3 combines with J gene TRBJ1-2; unclear D gene. V was clipped by 0 bases and J by 8 bases, with 10 bases between them. This CDR3 comprises 13 residues. Germline-derived CDR1 and CDR2 are SGHTA and FQGTGA.

V and J are TRBV12-3 or TRBV12-4 and TRBJ1-1; D gene uncertain. The CDR3 sequence is 13 residues long. V shed 3 bases and J shed 3 bases, with 8 bases lying between them. DNA for the CDR3: TGTGCCAGCAGTTTTTACCGGGACACTGAAGCTTTCTTT. The encoded protein is CASSFYRDTEAFF.

The chain couples TRBV4-1 to TRBJ2-2; D is undetermined. Germline assignment: CDR1 MGHRA and CDR2 YSYEKL. The CDR3 covers 12 residues. Trimming stripped 4 bases from V and 4 bases from J, with 4 bases between. CDR3 protein: CASSPGTGELFF. The CDR3 coding sequence is TGCGCCAGCAGCCCTGGCACCGGGGAGCTGTTTTTT.

The genes are TRBV11-2 and TRBJ2-3; 10 bases fit TRBD2. The CDR3 consists of 18 residues. The junction had 12 bases not matched to a gene; V was cut back by 4 bases and J by 2 bases. Germline lookup yields CDR1 SGHAT and CDR2 FQNNGV. The CDR3 sequence: CASSSRPLLAGSTDTQYF. Written as DNA, the CDR3 is TGTGCCAGCAGCTCTCGCCCCCTACTAGCGGGATCCACAGATACGCAGTATTTT.

The chain has TRBV29-1 and TRBJ1-1, with 7 bases fitting TRBD1. There are 11 residues in the CDR3. The V segment lost 6 bases and the J segment 7 bases; nucleotides outside the gene matches: 5. Germline CDR1 is SQVTM and CDR2 is ANQGSEA. The DNA for the CDR3 is TGCAGCGTCACCGGGACAGTTGAAGCTTTCTTT. The encoded protein is CSVTGTVEAFF.

The chain employs TRBV19 and TRBJ2-7, with no clear D. CDR3 length: 13 amino acids. The V and J ends lost 1 base and 4 bases respectively, with 8 bases between them. Germline CDR1 LNHDA, CDR2 SQIVND (reference sequence). As DNA, the CDR3 is TGTGCCAGTAGTATAGGAACAGAATACGAGCAGTACTTC. Translated, it gives CASSIGTEYEQYF.

CDR3 nucleotide sequence: TGTGCCAGTAGTATTTTCGGGGGGAACACTGAAGCTTTCTTT. Translation gives CASSIFGGNTEAFF. This chain uses TRBV19 with TRBJ1-1; weak D call: TRBD1 (5 bases). This CDR3 is 14 amino acids long. Per the germline V gene, CDR1 is LNHDA and CDR2 is SQIVND (reference sequence). The V end was cut by 3 bases, the J end by 1 base, with 9 bases between.

The chain is built from TRBV19 and TRBJ1-4, with D possibly TRBD1 on 5 matching bases. The V gene's germline CDR1 is LNHDA and CDR2 SQIVND (reference sequence). The CDR3 is 17 residues long. The V gene lost 5 bases and the J gene lost 0 bases, with 16 bases spanning the gap. This CDR3 is CASSRDPEPTTNEKLFF. The CDR3 region has the DNA TGTGCCAGTAGTCGGGACCCGGAACCAACAACTAATGAAAAACTGTTTTTT.

This sequence joins TRBV30 and TRBJ1-1; D may be TRBD1 (6 bases). This CDR3 has 14 residues. Between the trimmed V and J ends, which lost 0 bases and 3 bases, there was a span of 11 bases. Germline V gives CDR1 GTSNPN, CDR2 SVGIG (reference sequence). Here the CDR3 DNA reads TGTGCCTGGAGTGTCCGGGGGCGCCACACTGAAGCTTTCTTT. Translating gives CAWSVRGRHTEAFF.

J is TRBJ1-2 and V is TRBV19, with 7 nucleotides matching TRBD1. Germline V CDR1 and CDR2: LNHDA, SQIVND (reference sequence). The V gene end was trimmed by 7 bases and the J gene end by 7 bases; junction bases not matched to a gene: 12. The CDR3 sequence is 14 residues long. CDR3 sequence reads: CASTNDRAGGGYTF. CDR3 DNA sequence: TGTGCCAGTACCAACGACAGGGCAGGGGGTGGCTACACCTTC. Based on the CDR3 plus reference TRBV19 and TRBJ1-2, the full variable domain is DGGITQSPKYLFRKEGQNVTLSCEQNLNHDAMYWYRQDPGQGLRLIYYSQIVNDFQKGDIAEGYSVSREKKESFPLTVTSAQKNPTAFYLCASTNDRAGGGYTFGSGTRLTVV.

V is TRBV12-5 and J is TRBJ2-7; tentative D call: TRBD1 (6 bases). The CDR3 has 12 residues. The ends were cut back, 6 bases at V and 3 bases at J, with 9 bases in the middle. Germline V gene sequence: CDR1 LGHNT, CDR2 FRNRAP. CDR3 region: CASGPGHYEQYF. DNA of the CDR3: TGTGCTAGTGGCCCGGGACACTACGAGCAGTACTTC.

The chain employs TRBV6-2 or TRBV6-3 and TRBJ2-5; 8 positions agree with TRBD2. This CDR3 is built from 17 residues. Germline lookup yields CDR1 MNHEY and CDR2 SVGEGT. V lost 2 bases, J lost 2 bases, and 10 bases stayed unmatched. CDR3 in DNA: TGTGCCAGCAGTTACCCCGGGGGAGCGGGGGTTCAAGAGACCCAGTACTTC. It translates to CASSYPGGAGVQETQYF.

This clone has only a few counts. The chain employs TRBV5-1 and TRBJ1-2; D may be TRBD1 (5 bases). CDR3 length: 16 amino acids. Trimming stripped 9 bases from V and 3 bases from J, with 24 bases between. Germline CDR1 SGHRS, CDR2 YFSETQ. The CDR3 DNA reads as TGCGCCATCTTGAATCGACACTGGACAACCTACTATGGCTACACCTTC. This sequence encodes CAILNRHWTTYYGYTF.

This clone has more than one count but fewer than ten. The V call is TRBV30, the J call TRBJ1-2; weak D call: TRBD1 (5 bases). V shed 4 bases and J shed 6 bases, with 15 bases lying between them. In germline, CDR1 is GTSNPN, CDR2 SVGIG (reference sequence). This CDR3 has 13 amino acids. Here the CDR3 DNA reads TGTGCCTGGAAGTGGGGACCGGGAAATGGCTACACCTTC. It yields the protein CAWKWGPGNGYTF.

In this sample, this clone turned up once. V and J are TRBV20-1 and TRBJ2-1; 7 bases agree with TRBD2. V shed 3 bases and J 1 base; nucleotides not matched to a gene: 3. This CDR3 is 14 amino acids long. The germline gives CDR1 DFQATT, CDR2 SNEGSKA (reference sequence). The CDR3 nucleotides are TGCAGTGCTAGTCGCGGGAGTTCCTACAATGAGCAGTTCTTC. Encoded protein: CSASRGSSYNEQFF.

The J gene is TRBJ2-7, the V gene TRBV4-3; 13 bases are a match to TRBD2. The CDR3 spans 18 residues. Losses at the gene ends were 1 base for V and 1 base for J; bases not matched to a gene: 7. Looked up from germline, CDR1 is LGHNA and CDR2 is YSLEER. CDR3 sequence reads: CASSQARTSGGESYEQYF. In nucleotides, the CDR3 is TGCGCCAGCAGCCAAGCTAGAACTAGCGGGGGGGAATCCTACGAGCAGTACTTC.

The chain is built from TRBV30 and TRBJ2-7; D may be TRBD1 (5 bases). The ends were cut back, 0 bases at V and 2 bases at J, with 8 bases in the middle. This CDR3 has 13 residues. Germline lookup yields CDR1 GTSNPN and CDR2 SVGIG (reference sequence). The CDR3 sequence is CAWSVGPAYEQYF. Written as DNA, the CDR3 is TGTGCCTGGAGTGTGGGGCCGGCCTACGAGCAGTACTTC.